This TCR beta chain was retrieved from a study of T-cell memory formation after mild COVID-19. As for the study in general: Largely, TCR clusters stayed within a single donor.

TCRdb re-analysed the 5' RACE reads in MiXCR, keeping a single row per CDR3 protein. The sample lists around 320,000 distinct CDR3 sequences; less than 20% were seen once. V shed 5 bases and J shed 0 bases, with 14 bases lying between them. Germline CDR1 reads MNHNY; CDR2 reads SVGAGI (reference sequence). The CDR3 sequence is 15 residues long. This TCR derives from a man between 18 and 35 years old who had mild COVID-19 (a few samples of this study predate the infection). Cell type and time point are not known. Material: PBMCs or a T cell subset sorted from them (not recorded which). The J gene is TRBJ2-7, the V gene TRBV6-6; D not certain. The CDR3 region is CASSDGGRLSYEQYV. CDR3 DNA sequence: TGTGCCAGCAGTGACGGTGGCAGGCTCTCCTACGAGCAGTACGTC.